This T cell receptor (beta chain) is from a study of blood T cell repertoires in COVID-19. Study as a whole: T cells, B-cell-depleted T cells, or PBMCs supplied cDNA or gDNA.

In the source study's methods: Estimates of nucleated cell counts were drawn from the amplification of reference gene primers. Assay: immunoSEQ multiplex PCR; the TCRdb copy retains only in-frame clones and omits some. From that table come the V and J calls and clone size; the DNA was used to work out D and trimming. The table includes 140,000 to 150,000 clones, 88% detected once. Trimming at V came to 0 bases and at J to 1 base, leaving 7 bases not matched to a gene. The germline V gene encodes CDR1 SGHTA and CDR2 FQGTGA. This CDR3 spans 17 amino acids. The V and J genes are TRBV7-3 and TRBJ1-1; 8 nucleotides match TRBD1. This receptor was taken from a human donor with COVID-19, enrolled during active disease. The donor label of this sample is uncertain. The specimen sequenced was peripheral blood. The CDR3 region is CASSLTQIGQGNTEAFF. In DNA form, the CDR3 reads TGTGCCAGCAGCTTAACCCAAATAGGACAGGGGAACACTGAAGCTTTCTTT.